This T cell receptor (beta chain) is drawn from a study of beta chain features in type 1 diabetes. Overall study findings and caveats: HLA influence on TCRB rearrangement stayed unresolved here. A cDNA-based sequencing approach could over-represent cells with high TCR expression. Patients' naive, central memory and regulatory TCRB repertoires appeared more alike than those of healthy donors.

Points on this clone: Its target is not known. Germline and junction disagree at one end, which may indicate a read error.

The entirety of the isolated RNA underwent reverse transcription, so expressed TCRB transcripts were sequenced. Data came from immunoSEQ multiplex PCR; TCRdb stores just in-frame clones and leaves some out. The table shows hundreds of thousands of clones, with about 29% occurring only once. CDR3 length: 11 amino acids. CDR1 and CDR2 (germline): MNHEY, SMNVEV (reference sequence). The chain has TRBV27 and TRBJ2-7; tentatively, D is TRBD1 or TRBD2 (5 bases each). The origin of this receptor is a man aged 18 to 35 in good health. Specimen: naive CD4+ T cells from blood. The CDR3 loop reads CASSFRDHMHF. For the CDR3, the DNA is TGTGCCAGCAGTTTCCGGGACCACATGCACTTC.